The rows below give T cell receptor beta chains drawn from one sample of a study of blood T cell repertoires in COVID-19. Assay used: immunoSEQ multiplex PCR; TCRdb lists only in-frame clones, some missing. Of just over 250,000 clones listed, 80% to 90% are singletons. Source material: PBMCs or T cells enriched from blood (not recorded which). These TCRs come from a man aged 30 to 39 with acute COVID-19. The CDR3 runs from the conserved cysteine through the conserved F or W. A D gene is named only where the DNA matches it firmly. Expanded clones are given a class, and other clones once, few, many or no size at all.

-	TRBV28	-	TRBJ1-5	CASSWGVEPQHF	TGTGCCAGCAGTTGGGGGGTGGAGCCCCAGCATTTT
-	TRBV5-1	-	TRBJ1-2	CASSSEYGYTF	TGTGCCAGCAGCTCAGAATATGGCTACACCTTC
-	TRBV5-1	-	TRBJ2-2	CASSPPRANTGELFF	TGCGCCAGCAGCCCCCCCCGCGCGAACACCGGGGAGCTGTTTTTT
once	TRBV19	-	TRBJ2-2	CATEPVNTGELFF	TGTGCCACTGAACCGGTGAACACCGGGGAGCTGTTTTTT
-	TRBV4-2	-	TRBJ2-1	CASSQDLALANEQFF	TGTGCCAGCAGCCAAGATCTAGCGTTGGCGAATGAGCAGTTCTTC
-	TRBV9	TRBD1	TRBJ1-2	CASSVAGTGELGYGYTF	TGTGCCAGCAGCGTAGCTGGGACAGGGGAGTTGGGCTATGGCTACACCTTC
-	TRBV7-2	TRBD2	TRBJ2-2	CASRGLAGETGELFF	TGTGCCAGCAGGGGACTAGCGGGAGAAACCGGGGAGCTGTTTTTT
-	TRBV11-2	TRBD2	TRBJ2-1	CASSSRSSGGAAYEQFF	TGTGCCAGCAGCAGTCGTTCTAGCGGGGGGGCGGCGTATGAGCAGTTCTTC
once	TRBV6-5	TRBD1	TRBJ2-1	CASSYDRGNYNEQFF	TGTGCCAGCAGTTACGACAGGGGGAACTACAATGAGCAGTTCTTC
-	TRBV5-8	TRBD1	TRBJ2-2	CASSLVGQGLSGELFF	TGTGCCAGCAGCTTGGTTGGACAGGGACTTTCCGGGGAGCTGTTTTTT
-	TRBV6-5	TRBD2	TRBJ2-1	CASSYGLAGNEQFF	TGTGCCAGCAGTTACGGGCTAGCGGGCAATGAGCAGTTCTTC
-	TRBV5-1	-	TRBJ2-5	CASSLGLARAQYF	TGCGCCAGCAGCTTGGGGCTAGCGAGGGCCCAGTACTTC
-	TRBV19	TRBD1	TRBJ1-4	CASRGQDTTNEKLFF	TGTGCCAGTAGGGGACAGGACACAACTAATGAAAAACTGTTTTTT
-	TRBV19	-	TRBJ1-5	CASKGWGESLHQPQHF	TGTGCCAGTAAGGGGTGGGGGGAATCTCTACATCAGCCCCAGCATTTT
-	TRBV27	TRBD1	TRBJ1-5	CASSLSSRGHQPQHF	TGTGCCAGCAGTTTATCGTCCAGGGGGCATCAGCCCCAGCATTTT
-	TRBV28	TRBD1	TRBJ1-4	CASSPGTGGFNEKLFF	TGTGCCAGCAGTCCGGGGACAGGGGGTTTTAATGAAAAACTGTTTTTT
-	TRBV7-8	-	TRBJ1-5	CASSSPGEEPQHF	TGTGCCAGCAGCTCGCCCGGAGAGGAGCCCCAGCATTTT
once	TRBV6-5	TRBD1	TRBJ2-3	CASSLQGPTDTQYF	TGTGCCAGCAGTCTACAGGGGCCGACAGATACGCAGTATTTT
-	TRBV19	-	TRBJ1-1	CASKQGYTEAFF	TGTGCCAGTAAACAGGGTTACACTGAAGCTTTCTTT
-	TRBV6-5	TRBD1	TRBJ1-1	CASSQGGSTEAFF	TGTGCCAGCAGTCAGGGGGGAAGCACTGAAGCTTTCTTT
-	TRBV28	-	TRBJ1-3	CASLQGNSGNTIYF	TGTGCCAGTCTTCAGGGGAACTCTGGAAACACCATATATTTT
-	TRBV5-4	TRBD1	TRBJ1-1	CASSLAPDRGSEAFF	TGTGCCAGCAGCTTGGCCCCTGACAGGGGATCTGAAGCTTTCTTT
-	TRBV5-1	TRBD2	TRBJ2-1	CASSLQGLAEQFF	TGCGCCAGCAGCTTGCAGGGACTAGCGGAGCAGTTCTTC
-	TRBV6-5	-	TRBJ1-1	CASSPGGQGVTEAFF	TGTGCCAGCAGCCCCGGTGGGCAGGGTGTCACTGAAGCTTTCTTT
-	TRBV5-6	-	TRBJ1-5	CASSLLRGHSNQPQHF	TGTGCCAGCAGCTTACTCCGAGGGCATAGCAATCAGCCCCAGCATTTT
-	TRBV28	-	TRBJ1-5	CASSFVLQPQHF	TGTGCCAGCAGTTTTGTCCTTCAGCCCCAGCATTTT
-	TRBV11-2	-	TRBJ2-4	CASSLVVTGGRTKNIQYF	TGTGCCAGCAGCTTAGTGGTAACAGGCGGCCGAACCAAAAACATTCAGTACTTC
-	TRBV4-1	-	TRBJ1-4	CASSQSRVNEKLFF	TGCGCCAGCAGCCAGTCCAGGGTTAATGAAAAACTGTTTTTT
-	TRBV11-2	TRBD1	TRBJ1-5	CASSPGTVENQPQHF	TGTGCCAGCAGCCCGGGGACAGTTGAAAATCAGCCCCAGCATTTT
few	TRBV7-8	-	TRBJ1-1	CASTPTRPGLANTEAFF	TGTGCCAGCACCCCCACCCGCCCAGGTCTCGCGAACACTGAAGCTTTCTTT
few	TRBV19	TRBD1	TRBJ1-5	CASTTIGQGVEQPQHF	TGTGCCAGTACCACCATCGGACAGGGGGTAGAACAGCCCCAGCATTTT
few	TRBV19	TRBD2	TRBJ2-1	CASSINHVLADNEQFF	TGTGCCAGTAGTATTAATCATGTCCTAGCGGACAATGAGCAGTTCTTC
-	TRBV7-9	-	TRBJ1-1	CASSLAQGRWTEAFF	TGTGCCAGCAGCTTAGCACAGGGACGGTGGACTGAAGCTTTCTTT
few	TRBV7-2	-	TRBJ1-6	CASSGGMGDNSPLHF	TGTGCCAGCAGCGGGGGCATGGGAGATAATTCACCCCTCCACTTT
-	TRBV19	TRBD1	TRBJ1-1	CASRKRTGYEAFF	TGTGCCAGTAGAAAGAGGACAGGGTATGAAGCTTTCTTT
-	TRBV11-3	-	TRBJ1-6	CASSLVRGNSPLHF	TGTGCCAGCAGCTTAGTTAGGGGTAATTCACCCCTCCACTTT
few	TRBV11-2	-	TRBJ2-2	CASSFLSVGTGELFF	TGTGCCAGCAGCTTTTTGAGTGTCGGGACCGGGGAGCTGTTTTTT
-	TRBV25-1	TRBD1	TRBJ1-4	CASSLQGSNEKLFF	TGTGCCAGCAGTTTACAGGGGTCTAATGAAAAACTGTTTTTT
-	TRBV5-1	TRBD1	TRBJ2-3	CASSGGTGFSTDTQYF	TGCGCCAGCAGCGGGGGGACAGGTTTTAGCACAGATACGCAGTATTTT
-	TRBV5-1	-	TRBJ1-6	CASSPTFRTENSPLHF	TGCGCCAGCAGCCCAACCTTTCGGACAGAGAATTCACCCCTCCACTTT
-	TRBV24-1	-	TRBJ2-1	CATSDPTGYEQFF	TGTGCCACCAGTGATCCAACAGGGTATGAGCAGTTCTTC
-	TRBV7-9	TRBD1	TRBJ2-5	CASSLDKVTGGSETQYF	TGTGCCAGCAGCTTAGACAAGGTGACAGGGGGCTCAGAGACCCAGTACTTC
-	TRBV3-1/TRBV3-2	TRBD1	TRBJ1-1	CASSLPQGATGNTEAFF	TGTGCCAGCAGCCTCCCACAGGGGGCGACAGGGAACACTGAAGCTTTCTTT
-	TRBV11-2	-	TRBJ1-4	CASSPTGANEKLFF	TGTGCCAGCAGCCCGACGGGGGCTAATGAAAAACTGTTTTTT
-	TRBV24-1	-	TRBJ2-2	CATSDPAGAAGELFF	TGTGCCACCAGTGATCCGGCAGGGGCTGCCGGGGAGCTGTTTTTT
-	TRBV25-1	-	TRBJ2-1	CASSRQSSHNEQFF	TGTGCCAGCAGTCGACAGAGTAGCCACAATGAGCAGTTCTTC
-	TRBV27	TRBD1	TRBJ1-4	CASSLSGTATNEKLFF	TGTGCCAGCAGTTTATCAGGGACAGCAACTAATGAAAAACTGTTTTTT
-	TRBV5-1	TRBD2	TRBJ2-3	CASQLAGFTDTQYF	TGTGCCAGTCAACTAGCGGGGTTCACAGATACGCAGTATTTT
-	TRBV19	-	TRBJ1-3	CASRGQLDTIYF	TGTGCCAGTAGGGGGCAGTTAGACACCATATATTTT
-	TRBV5-4	TRBD1	TRBJ2-2	CASSSVPGQGIGELFF	TGTGCCAGCAGCTCCGTCCCGGGACAGGGTATCGGGGAGCTGTTTTTT
-	TRBV19	-	TRBJ2-3	CASSSQVRGADTQYF	TGTGCCAGTAGTTCACAGGTCCGCGGTGCAGATACGCAGTATTTT
once	TRBV19	TRBD2	TRBJ2-6	CASSPARSGSSGANVLTF	TGTGCCAGTAGTCCCGCTCGGAGCGGGAGCTCTGGGGCCAACGTCCTGACTTTC
-	TRBV5-6	TRBD1	TRBJ2-3	CASSSLDRHYTDTQYF	TGTGCCAGCAGCTCTTTGGACAGGCACTACACAGATACGCAGTATTTT
once	TRBV27	TRBD1	TRBJ1-5	CASSLTGGVLVQPQHF	TGTGCCAGCAGTCTCACAGGGGGCGTACTGGTCCAGCCCCAGCATTTT
-	TRBV10-2	TRBD2	TRBJ2-1	CASRTSGGALDEQFF	TGCGCCAGCAGGACTAGCGGGGGGGCCTTGGATGAGCAGTTCTTC
-	TRBV2	-	TRBJ1-6	CASRSRENSPLHF	TGTGCCAGCAGGTCTCGGGAAAATTCACCCCTCCACTTT